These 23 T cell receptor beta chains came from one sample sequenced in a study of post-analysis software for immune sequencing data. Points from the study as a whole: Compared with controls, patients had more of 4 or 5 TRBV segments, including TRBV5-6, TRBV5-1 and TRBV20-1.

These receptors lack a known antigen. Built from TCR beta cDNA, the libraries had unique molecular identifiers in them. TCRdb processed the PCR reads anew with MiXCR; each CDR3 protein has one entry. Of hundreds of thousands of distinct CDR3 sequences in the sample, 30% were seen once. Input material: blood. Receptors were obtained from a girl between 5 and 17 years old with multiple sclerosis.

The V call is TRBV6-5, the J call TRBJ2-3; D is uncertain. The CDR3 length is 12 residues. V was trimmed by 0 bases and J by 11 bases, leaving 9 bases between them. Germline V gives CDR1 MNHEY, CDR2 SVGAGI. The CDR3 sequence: CASSYSGGRQYF. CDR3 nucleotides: TGTGCCAGCAGTTACTCCGGCGGAAGGCAGTATTTT.

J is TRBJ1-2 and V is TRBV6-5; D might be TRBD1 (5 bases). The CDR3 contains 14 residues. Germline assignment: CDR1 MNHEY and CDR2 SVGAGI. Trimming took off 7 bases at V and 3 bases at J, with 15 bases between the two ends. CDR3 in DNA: TGTGCCAGCAATAGGGGCGAAGAGGACTATGGCTACACCTTC. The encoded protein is CASNRGEEDYGYTF.

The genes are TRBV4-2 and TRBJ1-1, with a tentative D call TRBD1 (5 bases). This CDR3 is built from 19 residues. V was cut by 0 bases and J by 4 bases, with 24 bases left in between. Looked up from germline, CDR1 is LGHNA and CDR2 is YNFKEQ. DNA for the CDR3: TGTGCCAGCAGCCAAGATCTATCGGGGGTGGACGTGTTTGGCACTGAAGCTTTCTTT. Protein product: CASSQDLSGVDVFGTEAFF.

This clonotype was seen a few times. The CDR3 is CASSADVNNEQFF. The CDR3 nucleotides are TGTGCCAGCAGCGCGGACGTAAACAATGAGCAGTTCTTC. The chain has TRBV5-6 and TRBJ2-1; D is undetermined. CDR1 and CDR2 from the germline V gene are SGHDT and YYEEEE. Between the trimmed V and J ends, which lost 4 bases and 5 bases, there was a span of 10 bases. This CDR3 contains 13 residues. Full variable domain (missing parts from reference TRBV5-6 and TRBJ2-1): DAGVTQSPTHLIKTRGQQVTLRCSPKSGHDTVSWYQQALGQGPQFIFQYYEEEERQRGNFPDRFSGHQFPNYSSELNVNALLLGDSALYLCASSADVNNEQFFGPGTRLTVL.

CDR3 nucleotides: TGTGCCAGCAACCTCCGGCGGTTAGGGCAGGGTGTCGCGGAGACCCAGTACTTC. Translated: CASNLRRLGQGVAETQYF. The chain links TRBV11-2 to TRBJ2-5; tentatively, D is TRBD1 (5 bases). The CDR3 is 18 amino acids. The V and J ends lost 7 bases and 5 bases respectively, with 29 bases between them. Germline CDR1 and CDR2: SGHAT and FQNNGV. The full variable domain, its missing parts supplied by reference TRBV11-2 and TRBJ2-5, is EAGVAQSPRYKIIEKRQSVAFWCNPISGHATLYWYQQILGQGPKLLIQFQNNGVVDDSQLPKDRFSAERLKGVDSTLKIQPAKLEDSAVYLCASNLRRLGQGVAETQYFGPGTRLLVL.

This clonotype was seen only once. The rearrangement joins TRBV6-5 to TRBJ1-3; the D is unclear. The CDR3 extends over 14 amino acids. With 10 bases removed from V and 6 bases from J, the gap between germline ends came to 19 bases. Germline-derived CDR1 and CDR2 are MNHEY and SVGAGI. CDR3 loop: CATIGLSLENTIYF. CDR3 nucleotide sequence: TGTGCCACCATCGGTCTTTCTCTCGAAAACACCATATATTTT.

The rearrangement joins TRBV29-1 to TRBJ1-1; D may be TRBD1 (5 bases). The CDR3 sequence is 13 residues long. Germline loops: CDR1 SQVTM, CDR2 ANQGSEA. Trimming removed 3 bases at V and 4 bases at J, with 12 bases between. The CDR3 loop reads CSVDGTLGTEAFF. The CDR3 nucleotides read TGCAGCGTTGACGGGACCCTGGGCACTGAAGCTTTCTTT. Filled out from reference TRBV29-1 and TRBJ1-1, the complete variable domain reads SAVISQKPSRDICQRGTSLTIQCQVDSQVTMMFWYRQQPGQSLTLIATANQGSEATYESGFVIDKFPISRPNLTFSTLTVSNMSPEDSSIYLCSVDGTLGTEAFFGQGTRLTVV.

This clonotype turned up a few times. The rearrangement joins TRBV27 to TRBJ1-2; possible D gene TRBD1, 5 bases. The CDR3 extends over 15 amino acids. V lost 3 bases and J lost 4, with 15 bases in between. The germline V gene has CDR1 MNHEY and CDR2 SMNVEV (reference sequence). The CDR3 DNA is TGTGCCAGCAGTTTGTCTCCCGGGACCCTCTATGGCTACACCTTC. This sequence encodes CASSLSPGTLYGYTF.

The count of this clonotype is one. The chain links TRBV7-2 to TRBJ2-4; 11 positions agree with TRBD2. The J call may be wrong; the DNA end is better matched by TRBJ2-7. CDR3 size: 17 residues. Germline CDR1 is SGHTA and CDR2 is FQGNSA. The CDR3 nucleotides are TGTGCCAGCAGCTTAGTGTTCGGACTAGCGGGTAGCGACGAGCAGTACGTC. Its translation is CASSLVFGLAGSDEQYV.

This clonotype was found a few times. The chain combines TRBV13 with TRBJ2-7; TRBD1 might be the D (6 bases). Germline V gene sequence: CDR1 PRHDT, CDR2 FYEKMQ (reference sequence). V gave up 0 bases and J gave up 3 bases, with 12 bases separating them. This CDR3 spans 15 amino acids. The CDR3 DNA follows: TGTGCCAGCAGCTTAGGCCAGCGGACAGACTACGAGCAGTACTTC. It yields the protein CASSLGQRTDYEQYF. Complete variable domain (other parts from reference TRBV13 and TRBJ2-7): AAGVIQSPRHLIKEKRETATLKCYPIPRHDTVYWYQQGPGQDPQFLISFYEKMQSDKGSIPDRFSAQQFSDYHSELNMSSLELGDSALYFCASSLGQRTDYEQYFGPGTRLTVT.

The CDR3 bases are TGCAGCACCCGAAGAGCAGAAAACACCGGGGAGCTGTTTTTT. Translated, it gives CSTRRAENTGELFF. V is TRBV29-1 and J is TRBJ2-2, with D unresolved. Germline V gene data show CDR1 as SQVTM and CDR2 as ANQGSEA. The CDR3 has 14 residues. Trimming left V 8 bases short and J 2 bases short, with 15 bases between.

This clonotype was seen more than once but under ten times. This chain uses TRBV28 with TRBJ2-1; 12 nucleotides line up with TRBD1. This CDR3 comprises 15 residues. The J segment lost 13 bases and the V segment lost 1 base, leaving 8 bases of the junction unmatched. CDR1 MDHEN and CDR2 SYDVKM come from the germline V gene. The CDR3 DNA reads TGTGCCAGCAGTTTATCCGGGACAGGGGGCGAGACCCAGTTCTTC. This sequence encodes CASSLSGTGGETQFF.

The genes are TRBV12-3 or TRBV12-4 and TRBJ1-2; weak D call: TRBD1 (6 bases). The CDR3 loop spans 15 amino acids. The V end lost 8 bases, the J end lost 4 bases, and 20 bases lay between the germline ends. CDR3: CASGEAGAAVYGYTF. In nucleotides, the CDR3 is TGTGCCAGCGGGGAAGCAGGGGCAGCCGTCTATGGCTACACCTTC.

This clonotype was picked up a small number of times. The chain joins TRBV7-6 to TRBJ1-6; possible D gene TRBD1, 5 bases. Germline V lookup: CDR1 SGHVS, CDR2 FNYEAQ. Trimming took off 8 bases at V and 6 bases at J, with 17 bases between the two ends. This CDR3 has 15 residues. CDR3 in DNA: TGTGCCAGCTCCTCCGGGGCCGGGAGTAATTCACCCCTCCACTTT. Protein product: CASSSGAGSNSPLHF. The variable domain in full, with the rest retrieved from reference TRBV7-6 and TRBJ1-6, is GAGVSQSPRYKVTKRGQDVALRCDPISGHVSLYWYRQALGQGPEFLTYFNYEAQQDKSGLPNDRFSAERPEGSISTLTIQRTEQRDSAMYRCASSSGAGSNSPLHFGNGTRLTVT.

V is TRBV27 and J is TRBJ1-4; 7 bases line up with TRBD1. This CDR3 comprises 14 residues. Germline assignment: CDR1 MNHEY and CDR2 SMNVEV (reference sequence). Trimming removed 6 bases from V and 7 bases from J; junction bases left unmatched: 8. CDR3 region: CASRPTGVGEKLFF. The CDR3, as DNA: TGTGCCAGCAGGCCTACAGGGGTGGGTGAAAAACTGTTTTTT.

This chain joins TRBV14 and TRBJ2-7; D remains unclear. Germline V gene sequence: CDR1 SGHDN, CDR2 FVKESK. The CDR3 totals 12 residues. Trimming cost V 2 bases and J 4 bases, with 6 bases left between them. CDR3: CASSQWQYEQYF. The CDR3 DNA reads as TGTGCCAGCAGCCAATGGCAGTACGAGCAGTACTTC.

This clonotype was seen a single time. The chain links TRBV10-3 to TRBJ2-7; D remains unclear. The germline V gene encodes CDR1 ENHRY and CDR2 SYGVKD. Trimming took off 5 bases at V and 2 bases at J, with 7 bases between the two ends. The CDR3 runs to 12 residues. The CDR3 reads CAISLNPYEQYF. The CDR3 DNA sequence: TGTGCCATCAGTTTGAATCCCTACGAGCAGTACTTC.

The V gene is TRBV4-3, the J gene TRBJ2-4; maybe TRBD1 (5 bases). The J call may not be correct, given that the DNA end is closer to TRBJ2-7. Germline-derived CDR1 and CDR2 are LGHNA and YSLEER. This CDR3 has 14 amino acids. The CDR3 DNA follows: TGCGCCAGCAGCCAAGATACAGGAACGGGCGAGCAGTACTTC. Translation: CASSQDTGTGEQYF.

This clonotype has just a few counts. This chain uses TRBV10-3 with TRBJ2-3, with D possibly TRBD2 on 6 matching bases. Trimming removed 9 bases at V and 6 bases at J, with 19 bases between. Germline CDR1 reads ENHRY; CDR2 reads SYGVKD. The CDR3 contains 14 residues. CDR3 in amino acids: CAIGGTAGSDTQYF. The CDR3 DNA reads TGTGCCATAGGAGGGACGGCCGGGTCTGATACGCAGTATTTT.

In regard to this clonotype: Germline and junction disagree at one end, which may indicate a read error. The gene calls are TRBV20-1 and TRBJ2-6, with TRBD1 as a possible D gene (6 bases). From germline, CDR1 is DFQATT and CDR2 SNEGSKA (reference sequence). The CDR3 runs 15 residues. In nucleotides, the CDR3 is TGCAGTGCTAGAGATTACAGGGCTGGGGCCAACGTCCGGACTTTC. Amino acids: CSARDYRAGANVRTF.

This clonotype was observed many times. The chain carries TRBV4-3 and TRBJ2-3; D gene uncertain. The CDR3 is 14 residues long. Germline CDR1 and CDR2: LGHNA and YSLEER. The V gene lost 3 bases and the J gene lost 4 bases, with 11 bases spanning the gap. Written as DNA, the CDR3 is TGCGCCAGCAGCCATCGGGTTAGGGCAGATACGCAGTATTTT. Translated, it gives CASSHRVRADTQYF.

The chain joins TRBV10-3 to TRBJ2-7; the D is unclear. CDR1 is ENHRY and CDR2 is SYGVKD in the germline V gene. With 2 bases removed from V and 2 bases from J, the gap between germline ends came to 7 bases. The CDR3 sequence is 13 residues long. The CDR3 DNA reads TGTGCCATCAGTGAGGGTATCCCCTACGAGCAGTACTTC. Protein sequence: CAISEGIPYEQYF.

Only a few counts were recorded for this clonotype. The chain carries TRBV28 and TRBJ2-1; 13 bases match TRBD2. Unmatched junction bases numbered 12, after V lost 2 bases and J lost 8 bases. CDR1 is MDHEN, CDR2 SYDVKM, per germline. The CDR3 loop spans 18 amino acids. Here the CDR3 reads CASSLPTRTSGGVDEQFF. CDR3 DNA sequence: TGTGCCAGCAGTTTACCTACAAGGACTAGCGGGGGTGTAGATGAGCAGTTCTTC.